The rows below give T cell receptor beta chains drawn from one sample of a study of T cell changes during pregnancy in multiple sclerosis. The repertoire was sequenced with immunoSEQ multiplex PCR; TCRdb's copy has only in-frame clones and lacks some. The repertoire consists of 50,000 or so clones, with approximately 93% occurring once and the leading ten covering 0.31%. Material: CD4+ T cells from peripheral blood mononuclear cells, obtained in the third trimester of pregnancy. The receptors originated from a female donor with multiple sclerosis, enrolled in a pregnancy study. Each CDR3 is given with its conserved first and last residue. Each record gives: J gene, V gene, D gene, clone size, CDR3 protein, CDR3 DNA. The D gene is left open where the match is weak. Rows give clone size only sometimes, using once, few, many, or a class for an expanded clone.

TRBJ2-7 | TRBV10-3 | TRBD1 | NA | CAIRAGTGSGDEQYF | TGTGCCATCAGGGCCGGGACAGGTTCAGGCGACGAGCAGTACTTC
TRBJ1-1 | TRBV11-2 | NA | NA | CASSYRNMNTEAFF | TGTGCCAGCAGTTACAGGAACATGAACACTGAAGCTTTCTTT
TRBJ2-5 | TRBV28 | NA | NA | CATRGGQAETQYF | TGTGCCACCAGGGGGGGGCAGGCCGAGACCCAGTACTTC
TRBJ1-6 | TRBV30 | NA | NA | CACQIGSWADSPLHF | TGTGCCTGTCAAATAGGGAGCTGGGCCGATTCACCCCTCCACTTT
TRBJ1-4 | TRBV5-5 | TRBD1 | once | CASSLFDRGTEKLFF | TGTGCCAGCAGCTTGTTTGACAGGGGGACTGAAAAACTGTTTTTT
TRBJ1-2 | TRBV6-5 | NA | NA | CASSNTGDGYTF | TGTGCCAGCAGTAATACGGGGGATGGCTACACCTTC
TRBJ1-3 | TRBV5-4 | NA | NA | CASRPSGSGNTIYF | TGTGCCAGCCGACCTTCGGGTTCTGGAAACACCATATATTTT
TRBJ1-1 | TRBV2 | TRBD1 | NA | CASSEGQGALGTEAFF | TGTGCCAGCAGTGAGGGACAGGGGGCGTTAGGGACTGAAGCTTTCTTT
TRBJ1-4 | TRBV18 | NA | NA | CASSPRTGEKLFF | TGTGCCAGCTCACCACGGACGGGGGAAAAACTGTTTTTT
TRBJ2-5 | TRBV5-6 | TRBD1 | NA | CASSFKRQGAFETQYF | TGTGCCAGCAGCTTCAAAAGACAGGGGGCGTTTGAGACCCAGTACTTC
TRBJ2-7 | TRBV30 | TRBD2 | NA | CAWSRVAGEVEQYF | TGTGCCTGGAGTAGGGTAGCGGGGGAGGTCGAGCAGTACTTC
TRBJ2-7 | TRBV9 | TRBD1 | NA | CASSTEPGQIYEQYF | TGTGCCAGCAGCACCGAACCGGGACAGATCTACGAGCAGTACTTC
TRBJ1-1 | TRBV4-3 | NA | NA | CASSPEVNTEAFF | TGCGCCAGCAGCCCCGAGGTGAACACTGAAGCTTTCTTT
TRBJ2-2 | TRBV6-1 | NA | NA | CASSVETNTGELFF | TGTGCCAGCAGCGTAGAGACGAACACCGGGGAGCTGTTTTTT
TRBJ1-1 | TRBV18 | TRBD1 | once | CASSPQGANTEAFF | TGTGCCAGCTCACCTCAGGGGGCGAACACTGAAGCTTTCTTT
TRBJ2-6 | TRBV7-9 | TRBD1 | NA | CASSVTGVANSGANVLTF | TGTGCCAGCAGCGTCACAGGGGTCGCCAATTCTGGGGCCAACGTCCTGACTTTC
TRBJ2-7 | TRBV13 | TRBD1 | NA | CASSFSGGSYEQYF | TGTGCCAGCAGCTTTTCAGGGGGCTCCTACGAGCAGTACTTC
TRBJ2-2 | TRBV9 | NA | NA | CASSVEEARNTGELFF | TGTGCCAGCAGCGTAGAAGAAGCGAGAAACACCGGGGAGCTGTTTTTT